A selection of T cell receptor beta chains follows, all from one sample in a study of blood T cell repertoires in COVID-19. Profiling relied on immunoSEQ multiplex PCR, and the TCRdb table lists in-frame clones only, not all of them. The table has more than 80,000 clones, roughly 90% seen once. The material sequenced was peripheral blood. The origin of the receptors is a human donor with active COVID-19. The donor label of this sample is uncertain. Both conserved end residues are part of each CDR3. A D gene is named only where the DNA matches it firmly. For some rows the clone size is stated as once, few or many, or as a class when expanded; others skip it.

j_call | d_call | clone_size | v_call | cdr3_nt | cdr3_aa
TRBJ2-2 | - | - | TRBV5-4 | TGTGCCAGCAGCTTCGACAGAAACGCCGGGGAGCTGTTTTTT | CASSFDRNAGELFF
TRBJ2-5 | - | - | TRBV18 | TGTGCCAGCTCACCATTTGCCAGCGTTGAGACCCAGTACTTC | CASSPFASVETQYF
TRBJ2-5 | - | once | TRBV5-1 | TGCGCCAGCAGCTTTAACGCAGAACAAGAGACCCAGTACTTC | CASSFNAEQETQYF
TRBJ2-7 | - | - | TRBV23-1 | TGCGCCAGCAGTCAATCGATCGAGGGGACTTACGCTTACGAGCAGTACTTC | CASSQSIEGTYAYEQYF
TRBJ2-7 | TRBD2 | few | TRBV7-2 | TGTGCCAGCAGCTTAGGTAGCGGGGCCTCCTACGAGCAGTACTTC | CASSLGSGASYEQYF
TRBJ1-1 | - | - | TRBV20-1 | TGCAGTGCTAGAGCTTCGTCTGAAGCTTTCTTT | CSARASSEAFF
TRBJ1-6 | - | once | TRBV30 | TGTGCCTGGACCCTAACAGGGAACAATTCACCCCTCCACTTT | CAWTLTGNNSPLHF
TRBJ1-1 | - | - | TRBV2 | TGTGCCAGCAGCTCTCAGGGGAACACTGAAGCTTTCTTT | CASSSQGNTEAFF
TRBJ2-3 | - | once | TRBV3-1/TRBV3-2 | TGTGCCAGCAGCAAATCGGACGGGGATGATACGCAGTATTTT | CASSKSDGDDTQYF
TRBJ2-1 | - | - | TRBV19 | TGTGCCAGTAGCACCATGGGGCGGGGCAATGAGCAGTTCTTC | CASSTMGRGNEQFF
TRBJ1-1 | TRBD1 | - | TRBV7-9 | TGTGCCAGCAGCTTAGTTGGGACAGGGGTAATGAACACTGAAGCTTTCTTT | CASSLVGTGVMNTEAFF
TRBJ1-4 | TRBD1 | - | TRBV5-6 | TGTGCCAGCAGCTTGCTGCAGGGGGCGGGTAATGAAAAACTGTTTTTT | CASSLLQGAGNEKLFF
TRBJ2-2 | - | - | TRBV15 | TGTGCCACCAGCAGAGAACTAGTGAACACCGGGGAGCTGTTTTTT | CATSRELVNTGELFF
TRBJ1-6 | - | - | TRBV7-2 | TGTGCCAGCAGCCCGCAGTTGGCCCCCCAGTCACCCCTCCACTTT | CASSPQLAPQSPLHF
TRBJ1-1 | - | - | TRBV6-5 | TGTGCCAGCAGTTACTCCGGGACACTCTTCTTT | CASSYSGTLFF
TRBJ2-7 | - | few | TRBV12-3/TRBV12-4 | TGTGCCAGCAGTTCCGGCTACGAGCAGTACTTC | CASSSGYEQYF
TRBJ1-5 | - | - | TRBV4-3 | TGCGCCAGCAGCCAAGAATGGCAGGGTCAAGATCAGCCCCAGCATTTT | CASSQEWQGQDQPQHF
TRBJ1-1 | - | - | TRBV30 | TGTGCCTGGATGCCCCGACGGGACACTGAAGCTTTCTTT | CAWMPRRDTEAFF
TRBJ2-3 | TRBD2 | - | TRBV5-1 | TGCGCCAGCAGCTTGGTTAGCGGGGGGGCAGATACGCAGTATTTT | CASSLVSGGADTQYF
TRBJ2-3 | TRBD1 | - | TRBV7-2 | TGTGCCAGCAGCTTAGCCAGGGGGAAAGGCACAGATACGCAGTATTTT | CASSLARGKGTDTQYF
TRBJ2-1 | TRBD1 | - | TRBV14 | TGTGCCAGCAGCCAAGGGACAGGGGGCAATGAGCAGTTCTTC | CASSQGTGGNEQFF
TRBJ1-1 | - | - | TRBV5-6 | TGTGCCAGCAGCTCCGGGACACGCTCCACTGAAGCTTTCTTT | CASSSGTRSTEAFF
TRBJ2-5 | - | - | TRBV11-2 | TGTGCCAGCAGCTTAGCTACAGGGAGTGACCAAGAGACCCAGTACTTC | CASSLATGSDQETQYF
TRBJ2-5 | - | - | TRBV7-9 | TGTGCCAGCAGCTTCTCTCCCGGTCCCCAAGAGACCCAGTACTTC | CASSFSPGPQETQYF
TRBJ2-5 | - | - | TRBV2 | TGTGCCAGCAGTCTCCGAGGGAGTCAAGAGACCCAGTACTTC | CASSLRGSQETQYF
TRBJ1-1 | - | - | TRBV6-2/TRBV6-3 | - | CASSRVVGQGAIGTFF
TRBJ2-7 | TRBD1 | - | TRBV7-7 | TGTGCCAGCAGCTTAAGGACAGGGGTCGAGCAGTACTTC | CASSLRTGVEQYF
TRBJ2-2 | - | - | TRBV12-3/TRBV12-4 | TGTGCCAGCAGTTTACTCGGGGAGCTGTTTTTT | CASSLLGELFF
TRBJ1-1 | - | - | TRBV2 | TGTGCCAGCACTGAGACAGAGTTGAACACTGAAGCTTTCTTT | CASTETELNTEAFF